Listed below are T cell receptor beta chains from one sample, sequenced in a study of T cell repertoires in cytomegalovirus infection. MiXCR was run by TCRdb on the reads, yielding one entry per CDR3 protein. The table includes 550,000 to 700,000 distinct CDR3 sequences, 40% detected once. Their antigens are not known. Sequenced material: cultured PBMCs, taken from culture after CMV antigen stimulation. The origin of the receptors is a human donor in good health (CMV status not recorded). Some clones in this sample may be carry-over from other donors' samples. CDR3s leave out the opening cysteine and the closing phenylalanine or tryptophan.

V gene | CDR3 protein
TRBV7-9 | ASSPGSARPQH
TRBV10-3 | AISRDSGNTIY
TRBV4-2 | ASSQGYETQY
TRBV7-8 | ASSLTDGKDYGYT
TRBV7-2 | ASSLDQLAGVSSEQF
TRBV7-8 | ASSFTPDEQY
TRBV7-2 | ASSLGGVGPGYGYT
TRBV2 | ASRRTRYEQY
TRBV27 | ASSLEQRETQY
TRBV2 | ASREFRGEQF
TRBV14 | ASSPRWTSGRETQY
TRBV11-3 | ASSLGPQYNEQF
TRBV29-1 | SVGGAPPDTQY
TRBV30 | AWSPRALGYGYT
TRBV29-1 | SARIRSSYNEQF
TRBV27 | ASSLGPNYGYT
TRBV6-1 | ASSYESTDTQY
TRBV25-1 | ASANSGGGEKLF
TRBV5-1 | ASSPEVGRGAYNEQF
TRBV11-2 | ASSPQQGASNTEAF
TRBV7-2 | ASSPGLGLAKNIQY
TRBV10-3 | AISESTQGGHGYT
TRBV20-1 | SAPGLASLPNIQY
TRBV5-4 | ASSLDGPGTQVEAF
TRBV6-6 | ASSLRGGIRYNEQF
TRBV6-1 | ASSSRARGDEQF
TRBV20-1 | SARQAFNEKLF
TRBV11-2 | ASSLRGPTARNTEAF
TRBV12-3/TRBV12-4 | ATRGGASYNEQF
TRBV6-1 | ASSEPYEQY
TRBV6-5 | ASSFGLAGYNEQF